This TCR beta chain was identified in a study of patients and donors after allogeneic stem cell transplantation. MiXCR, applied by TCRdb to the RT-PCR reads, yields one record per CDR3 protein. The repertoire holds about a million distinct CDR3 sequences, about a sixth seen once, with roughly 6% in the top ten. This clonotype was seen repeatedly, ten times or more. CDR1 is DFQATT, CDR2 SNEGSKA, per germline (reference sequence). The CDR3 covers 13 residues. Specimen: blood, either unsorted or a sorted T cell fraction (not recorded which). The TCR was taken from a human donor who was either an allogeneic HSCT recipient or a stem cell or donor lymphocyte infusion donor (not recorded which). It is not recorded whose cells these are; they may come from a transplant donor. This rearrangement joins TRBV20-1 to TRBJ2-1; 10 bases fit TRBD2. The CDR3 protein is CSFQREGYNEQFF. CDR3 nucleotides: TGCAGCTTCCAGCGGGAGGGCTACAATGAGCAGTTCTTC.